The clone carrying this TCR beta chain was picked up a small number of times. All gene names here are mouse names. The read terminates 4 residues ahead of where the CDR3 ends, so the germline J gene completes it. The authors sorted pooled cutaneous lymph node cells using CD4, CD8alpha, NKG2D, NKG2ACE and other markers. This entry belongs to a study of CD8+ T cells in alopecia areata. On the study more broadly: Female C3H/HeJ recipients aged about 7-11 weeks got skin from C3H/HeJ graft donors aged about 6-13 months that had spontaneous alopecia.

J gave up 3 bases and V 4 bases, and 7 bases lay outside the gene matches. The germline gives CDR1 LGHNA, CDR2 YNLKQL (reference sequence). The CDR3 has 16 residues. RNA was isolated and reverse transcribed to cDNA, the sequencing template. Libraries were prepared by immunoSEQ multiplex PCR; TCRdb keeps only in-frame clonotypes and omits some of them. The profile covers roughly 260,000 clones, none occurring a single time. The rearrangement links TRBV5 to TRBJ1-1; 11 nucleotides match TRBD1. Sequences were obtained from CD4+ T cells sorted from a lymph node. The clonotype was recovered from a C3H/HeJ mouse with alopecia areata. These mice share the MHC haplotype H2-k. The DNA read from the CDR3 is TGTGCCAGCAGCCCCGGGACAGGGGGGAGGGACACA. This gives the protein CASSPGTGGRDT. The whole CDR3 protein is CASSPGTGGRDTEVFF.